The rows below give T cell receptor beta chains drawn from one sample of a study of monozygotic twins with inflammatory bowel disease. Reprocessing the 5' RACE reads, TCRdb reports a single entry for every CDR3 protein and omits DNA. The table lists roughly 150,000 distinct CDR3 sequences. The material sequenced was blood. These receptors were taken from a human donor with ulcerative colitis or Crohn's disease, or a healthy co-twin of an affected twin (not recorded which). The CDR3 runs from the conserved cysteine through the conserved F or W. Each record gives: CDR3 length, J gene, V gene, CDR3 protein.

16	TRBJ1-2	TRBV6-5	CASSLLWTGGNYGYTF
14	TRBJ2-2	TRBV9	CASSVVVSFGELFF
17	TRBJ2-3	TRBV24-1	CATSDSPYRTHTDTQYF
15	TRBJ1-5	TRBV19	CASSSPREDNQPQHF
16	TRBJ2-2	TRBV7-3	CASSPNPGLGTGELFF
16	TRBJ1-4	TRBV5-1	CASSLGSTGGIEKLFF
17	TRBJ2-7	TRBV9	CASSPQPGTSGGSEQYF
16	TRBJ2-3	TRBV12-3/TRBV12-4	CASSLGSSGRTDTQYF
12	TRBJ2-7	TRBV5-1	CASSYTGDEQYF
13	TRBJ1-6	TRBV6-1	CASGGGIGSPLHF
14	TRBJ2-7	TRBV5-1	CASSLYTTSYEQYF
16	TRBJ2-3	TRBV5-1	CASSRVGQGRTDTQYF
18	TRBJ2-1	TRBV5-1	CASSPGGKRESSYNEQFF
14	TRBJ2-1	TRBV5-1	CASSYGQGLDEQFF
17	TRBJ2-3	TRBV4-3	CASSQVPRTSRADTQYF
14	TRBJ1-4	TRBV4-2	CASSPQANNEKLFF
16	TRBJ2-1	TRBV20-1	CSASSLAGVVGNEQFF
15	TRBJ2-2	TRBV5-4	CASSLQTANTGELFF
19	TRBJ2-4	TRBV12-3/TRBV12-4	CASIQSLGGTNLAKNIQYF
18	TRBJ2-1	TRBV6-5	CASSYSSSGASSYNEQFF
17	TRBJ2-3	TRBV27	CASTPHLGGASTDTQYF
17	TRBJ2-1	TRBV6-2/TRBV6-3	CASSYSPSGGLYNEQFF
14	TRBJ2-1	TRBV20-1	CSASDIRQGGEQFF
16	TRBJ2-1	TRBV6-5	CASSYHSTSAGGVKFF
15	TRBJ2-5	TRBV19	CASSDGRTYQETQYF
15	TRBJ2-3	TRBV6-5	CASSYERGSTDTQYF
14	TRBJ1-1	TRBV5-1	CASSFEGLNTEAFF
14	TRBJ2-7	TRBV9	CASRVGTGAYEQYF
15	TRBJ2-1	TRBV6-1	CASSTDRGPYNEQFF
16	TRBJ2-3	TRBV4-2	CASSQDRGGRRDTQYF
14	TRBJ1-5	TRBV5-1	CASSLMTGNEPQHF
16	TRBJ1-5	TRBV27	CASSGYSNPSNQPQHF
14	TRBJ2-7	TRBV7-2	CASSSRTSGGEQYF
14	TRBJ1-2	TRBV28	CASSSFPAPKGYTF
13	TRBJ1-1	TRBV6-2/TRBV6-3	CASRGQGWTEAFF
12	TRBJ2-7	TRBV10-2	CASSMARYEQYF
17	TRBJ1-1	TRBV7-9	CASSFLRSFSQNTEAFF
12	TRBJ2-1	TRBV25-1	CASIPGQGEQFF
14	TRBJ2-2	TRBV12-3/TRBV12-4	CASKLPRNTGELFF
14	TRBJ2-7	TRBV7-3	CASSPNGGPYEQYF
17	TRBJ2-5	TRBV12-3/TRBV12-4	CASSPRLAGTLQETQYF
15	TRBJ2-3	TRBV5-1	CASSIQGADADTQYF
15	TRBJ2-7	TRBV6-5	CASSYSAGGDYEQYF
21	TRBJ1-6	TRBV6-4	CASSPRIRAFRLSSYNSPLHF
12	TRBJ1-4	TRBV11-2	CASSRQNEKLFF
14	TRBJ2-2	TRBV5-1	CASSLDSNTGELFF
13	TRBJ2-5	TRBV27	CASSLGWAETQYF
16	TRBJ2-1	TRBV15	CATSSGWGAYYNEQFF
14	TRBJ1-5	TRBV15	CATSRPGSNQPQHF
13	TRBJ2-1	TRBV5-1	CASALSGSDEQFF
14	TRBJ1-4	TRBV20-1	CSAIGGATNEKLFF
15	TRBJ2-1	TRBV25-1	CASTIQTGLGNEQFF
15	TRBJ2-7	TRBV6-1	CASSRPGTSSYEQYF
17	TRBJ1-6	TRBV7-6	CASSLEGRSSYNSPLHF
14	TRBJ1-6	TRBV5-1	CASSLGQNNSPLHF
17	TRBJ2-3	TRBV5-1	CASSLPGTGGSTDTQYF
15	TRBJ2-3	TRBV20-1	CSEVRGGGITDTQYF
14	TRBJ1-5	TRBV6-5	CASSYGGQNQPQHF
16	TRBJ2-3	TRBV7-9	CASSLFAAAITDTQYF